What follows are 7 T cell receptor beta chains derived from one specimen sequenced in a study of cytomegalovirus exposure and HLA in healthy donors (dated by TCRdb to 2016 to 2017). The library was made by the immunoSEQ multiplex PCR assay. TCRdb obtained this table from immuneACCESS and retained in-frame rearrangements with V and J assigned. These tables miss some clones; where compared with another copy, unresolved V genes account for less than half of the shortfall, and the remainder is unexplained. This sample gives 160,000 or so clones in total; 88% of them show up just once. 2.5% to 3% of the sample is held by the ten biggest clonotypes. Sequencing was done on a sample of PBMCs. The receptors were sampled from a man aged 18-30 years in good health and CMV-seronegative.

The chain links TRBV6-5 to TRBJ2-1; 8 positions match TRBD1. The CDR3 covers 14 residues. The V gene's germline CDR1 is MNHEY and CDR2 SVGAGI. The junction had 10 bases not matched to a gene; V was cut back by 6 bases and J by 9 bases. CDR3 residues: CASRGTGGRFEQFF. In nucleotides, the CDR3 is TGTGCCAGCAGGGGGACAGGAGGACGATTTGAGCAGTTCTTC.

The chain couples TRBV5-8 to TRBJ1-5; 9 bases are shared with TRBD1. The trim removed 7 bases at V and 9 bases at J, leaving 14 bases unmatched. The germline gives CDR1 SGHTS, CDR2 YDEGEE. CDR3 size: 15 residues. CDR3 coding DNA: TGTGCCAGCTCCCCCGGGACAGGGAGGCCATGGCCCCAGCATTTT. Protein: CASSPGTGRPWPQHF.

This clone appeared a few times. The CDR3 DNA follows: TGTGCCAGCAGCGTAGGTACAGGGGGCTATGGCTACACCTTC. Protein product: CASSVGTGGYGYTF. The chain recombines TRBV9 with TRBJ1-2; 8 bases agree with TRBD1. Germline V gene lookup returns CDR1 SGDLS and CDR2 YYNGEE. V was pared by 0 bases and J by 4 bases, with 2 bases of the junction left unmatched. This CDR3 has 14 residues.

CDR3 DNA sequence: TGTGCCAGCAGCTGGGGGAGGAATATGGGCGAGCAGTACTTC. Translating gives CASSWGRNMGEQYF. The V call is TRBV7-2, the J call TRBJ2-7, with D maybe TRBD2 (6 bases). CDR1 is SGHTA and CDR2 is FQGNSA in the germline V gene. CDR3 length: 14 residues. V was shortened by 4 bases and J by 6 bases, with 16 bases between the two germline ends.

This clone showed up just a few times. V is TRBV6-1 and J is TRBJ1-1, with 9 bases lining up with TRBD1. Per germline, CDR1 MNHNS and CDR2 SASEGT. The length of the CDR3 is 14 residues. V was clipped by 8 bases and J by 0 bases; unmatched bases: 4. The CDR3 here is CASRTGAMNTEAFF. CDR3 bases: TGTGCCAGCCGGACAGGGGCAATGAACACTGAAGCTTTCTTT.

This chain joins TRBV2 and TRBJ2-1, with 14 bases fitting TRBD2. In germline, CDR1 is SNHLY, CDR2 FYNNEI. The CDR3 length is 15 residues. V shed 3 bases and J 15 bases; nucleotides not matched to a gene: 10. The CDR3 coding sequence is TGTGCCAGCAGTGAGACTAGCGGGGGGGCCAAGGTGCGGTTCTTC. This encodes CASSETSGGAKVRFF.

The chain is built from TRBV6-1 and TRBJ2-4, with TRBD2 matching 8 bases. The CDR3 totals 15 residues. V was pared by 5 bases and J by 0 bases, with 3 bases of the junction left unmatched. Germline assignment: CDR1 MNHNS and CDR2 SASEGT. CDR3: CASSREGLAKNIQYF. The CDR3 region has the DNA TGTGCCAGCAGTCGGGAGGGTTTAGCCAAAAACATTCAGTACTTC.